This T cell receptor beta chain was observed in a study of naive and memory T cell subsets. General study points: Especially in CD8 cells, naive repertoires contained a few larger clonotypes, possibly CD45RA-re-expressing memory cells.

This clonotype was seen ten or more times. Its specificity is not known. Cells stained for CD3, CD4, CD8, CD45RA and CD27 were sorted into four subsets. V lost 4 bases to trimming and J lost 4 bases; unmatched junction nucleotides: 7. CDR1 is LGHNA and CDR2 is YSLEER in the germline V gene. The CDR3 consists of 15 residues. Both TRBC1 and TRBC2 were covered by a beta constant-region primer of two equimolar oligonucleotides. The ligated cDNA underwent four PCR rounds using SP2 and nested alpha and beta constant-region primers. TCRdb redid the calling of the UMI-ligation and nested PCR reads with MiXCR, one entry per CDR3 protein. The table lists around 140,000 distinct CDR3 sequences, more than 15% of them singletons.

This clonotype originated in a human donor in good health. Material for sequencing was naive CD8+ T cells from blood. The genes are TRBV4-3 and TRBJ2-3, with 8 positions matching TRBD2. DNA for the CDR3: TGCGCCAGCAGCCCCCTGACGGGGGGGTCAGATACGCAGTATTTT. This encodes CASSPLTGGSDTQYF.